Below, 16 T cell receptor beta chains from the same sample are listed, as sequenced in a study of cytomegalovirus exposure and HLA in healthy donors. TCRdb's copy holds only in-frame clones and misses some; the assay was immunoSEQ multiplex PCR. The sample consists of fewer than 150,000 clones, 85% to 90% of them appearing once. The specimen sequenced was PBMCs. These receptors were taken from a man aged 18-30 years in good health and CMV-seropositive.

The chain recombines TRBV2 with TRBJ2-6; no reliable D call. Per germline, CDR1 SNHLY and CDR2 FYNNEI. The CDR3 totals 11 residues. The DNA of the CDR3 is TGTTGGAGCTCTGGGGCCAACGTCCTGACTTTC. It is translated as CWSSGANVLTF.

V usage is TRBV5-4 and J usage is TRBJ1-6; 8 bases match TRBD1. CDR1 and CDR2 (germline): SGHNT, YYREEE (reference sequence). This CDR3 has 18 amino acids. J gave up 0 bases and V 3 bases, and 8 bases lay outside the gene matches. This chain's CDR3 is CASSYGQGRDSYNSPLHF. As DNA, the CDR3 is TGTGCCAGCAGCTACGGACAGGGACGGGACTCCTATAATTCACCCCTCCACTTT. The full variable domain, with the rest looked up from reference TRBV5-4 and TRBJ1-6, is ETGVTQSPTHLIKTRGQQVTLRCSSQSGHNTVSWYQQALGQGPQFIFQYYREEENGRGNFPPRFSGLQFPNYSSELNVNALELDDSALYLCASSYGQGRDSYNSPLHFGNGTRLTVT.

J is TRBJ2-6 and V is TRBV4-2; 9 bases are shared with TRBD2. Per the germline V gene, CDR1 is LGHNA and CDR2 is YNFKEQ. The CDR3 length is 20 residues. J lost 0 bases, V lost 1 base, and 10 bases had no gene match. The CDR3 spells CASSQGRGAGGVSGANVLTF. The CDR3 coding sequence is TGTGCCAGCAGCCAAGGTCGAGGAGCGGGAGGCGTCTCTGGGGCCAACGTCCTGACTTTC.

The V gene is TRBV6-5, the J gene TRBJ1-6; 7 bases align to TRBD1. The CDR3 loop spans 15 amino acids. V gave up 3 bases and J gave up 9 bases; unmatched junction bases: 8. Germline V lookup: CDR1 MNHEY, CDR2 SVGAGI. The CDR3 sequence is CASSYRDRVVSPLHF. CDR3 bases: TGTGCCAGCAGTTATCGAGACAGGGTGGTTTCACCCCTCCACTTT.

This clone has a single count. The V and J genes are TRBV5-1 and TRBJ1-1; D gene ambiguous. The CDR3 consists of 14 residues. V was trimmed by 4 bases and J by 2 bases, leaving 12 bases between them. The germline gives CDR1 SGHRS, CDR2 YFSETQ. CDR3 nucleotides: TGCGCCAGCAGCGTATACCAGGCCAACACTGAAGCTTTCTTT. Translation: CASSVYQANTEAFF.

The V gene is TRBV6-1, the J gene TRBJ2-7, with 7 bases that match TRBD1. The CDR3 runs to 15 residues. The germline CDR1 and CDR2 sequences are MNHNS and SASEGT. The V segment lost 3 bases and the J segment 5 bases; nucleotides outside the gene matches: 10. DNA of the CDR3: TGTGCCAGCAGTGATTTAGGGACAGCCCTCAACGAGCAGTACTTC. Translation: CASSDLGTALNEQYF.

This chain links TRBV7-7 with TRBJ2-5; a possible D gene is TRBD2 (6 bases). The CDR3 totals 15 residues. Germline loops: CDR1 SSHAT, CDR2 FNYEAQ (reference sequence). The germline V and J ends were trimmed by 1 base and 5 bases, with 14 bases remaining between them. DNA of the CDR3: TGTGCCAGCAGCTTAGAAGTGGGGAGGACTGAGACCCAGTACTTC. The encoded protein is CASSLEVGRTETQYF.

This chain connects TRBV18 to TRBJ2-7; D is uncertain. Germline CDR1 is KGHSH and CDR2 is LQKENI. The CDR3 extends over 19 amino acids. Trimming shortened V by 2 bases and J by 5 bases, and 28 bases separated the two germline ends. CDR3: CASSPRINPRQSSGHEQYF. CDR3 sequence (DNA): TGTGCCAGCTCACCAAGAATCAATCCGCGACAATCTTCTGGCCACGAGCAGTACTTC. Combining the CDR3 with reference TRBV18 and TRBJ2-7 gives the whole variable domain NAGVMQNPRHLVRRRGQEARLRCSPMKGHSHVYWYRQLPEEGLKFMVYLQKENIIDESGMPKERFSAEFPKEGPSILRIQQVVRGDSAAYFCASSPRINPRQSSGHEQYFGPGTRLTVT.

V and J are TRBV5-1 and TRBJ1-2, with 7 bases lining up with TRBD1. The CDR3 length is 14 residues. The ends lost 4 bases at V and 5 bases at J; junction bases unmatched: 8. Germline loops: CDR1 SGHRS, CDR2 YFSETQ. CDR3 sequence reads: CASSHPGQQYGYTF. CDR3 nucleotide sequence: TGCGCCAGCAGCCATCCGGGACAGCAATATGGCTACACCTTC.

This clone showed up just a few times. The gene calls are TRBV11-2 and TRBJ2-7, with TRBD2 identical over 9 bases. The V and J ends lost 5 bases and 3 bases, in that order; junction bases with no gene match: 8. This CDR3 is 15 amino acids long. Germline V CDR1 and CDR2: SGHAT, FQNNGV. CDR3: CASSIRTSAYYEQYF. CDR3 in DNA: TGTGCCAGCAGCATACGGACTAGCGCCTACTACGAGCAGTACTTC.

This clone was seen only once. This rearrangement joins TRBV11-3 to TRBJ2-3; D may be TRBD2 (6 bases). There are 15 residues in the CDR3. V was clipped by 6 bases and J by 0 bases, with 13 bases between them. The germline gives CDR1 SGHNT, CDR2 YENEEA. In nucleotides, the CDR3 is TGTGCCAGCAGGCGGCGGGATTCTAGCACAGATACGCAGTATTTT. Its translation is CASRRRDSSTDTQYF. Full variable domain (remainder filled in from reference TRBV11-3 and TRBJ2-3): EAGVVQSPRYKIIEKKQPVAFWCNPISGHNTLYWYLQNLGQGPELLIRYENEEAVDDSQLPKDRFSAERLKGVDSTLKIQPAELGDSAVYLCASRRRDSSTDTQYFGPGTRLTVL.

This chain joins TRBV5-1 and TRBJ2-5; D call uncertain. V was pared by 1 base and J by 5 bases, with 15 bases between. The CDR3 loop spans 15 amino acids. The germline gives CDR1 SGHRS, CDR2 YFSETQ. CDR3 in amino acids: CASSLFPTSRETQYF. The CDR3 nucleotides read TGCGCCAGCAGCTTGTTTCCTACTTCCAGGGAGACCCAGTACTTC.

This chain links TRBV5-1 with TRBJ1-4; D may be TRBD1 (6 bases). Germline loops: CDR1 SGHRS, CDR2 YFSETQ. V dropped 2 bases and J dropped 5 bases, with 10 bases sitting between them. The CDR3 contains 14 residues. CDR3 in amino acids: CASSFQGLNEKLFF. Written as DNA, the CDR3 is TGCGCCAGCAGCTTTCAGGGGTTAAATGAAAAACTGTTTTTT.

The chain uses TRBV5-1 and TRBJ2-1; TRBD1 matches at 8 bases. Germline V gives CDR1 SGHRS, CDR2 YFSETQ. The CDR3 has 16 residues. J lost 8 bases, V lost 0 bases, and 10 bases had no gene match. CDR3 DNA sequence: TGCGCCAGCAGCTTGGCCCTTAGGCAGGGGGCCGATGAGCAGTTCTTC. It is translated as CASSLALRQGADEQFF.

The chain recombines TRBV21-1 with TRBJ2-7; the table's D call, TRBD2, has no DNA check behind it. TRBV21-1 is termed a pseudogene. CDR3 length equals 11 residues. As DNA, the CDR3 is TGTGCCAGACCTATAATCTACGAGCAGTACTTC. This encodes CARPIIYEQYF.

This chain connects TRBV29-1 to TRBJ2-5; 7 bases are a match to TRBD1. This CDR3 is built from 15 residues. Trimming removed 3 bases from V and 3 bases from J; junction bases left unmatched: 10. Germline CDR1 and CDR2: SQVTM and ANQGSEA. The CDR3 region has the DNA TGCAGCGTTGATCAGACAGGGCTGGGGAAAGAGACCCAGTACTTC. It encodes CSVDQTGLGKETQYF. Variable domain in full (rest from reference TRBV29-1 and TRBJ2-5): SAVISQKPSRDICQRGTSLTIQCQVDSQVTMMFWYRQQPGQSLTLIATANQGSEATYESGFVIDKFPISRPNLTFSTLTVSNMSPEDSSIYLCSVDQTGLGKETQYFGPGTRLLVL.